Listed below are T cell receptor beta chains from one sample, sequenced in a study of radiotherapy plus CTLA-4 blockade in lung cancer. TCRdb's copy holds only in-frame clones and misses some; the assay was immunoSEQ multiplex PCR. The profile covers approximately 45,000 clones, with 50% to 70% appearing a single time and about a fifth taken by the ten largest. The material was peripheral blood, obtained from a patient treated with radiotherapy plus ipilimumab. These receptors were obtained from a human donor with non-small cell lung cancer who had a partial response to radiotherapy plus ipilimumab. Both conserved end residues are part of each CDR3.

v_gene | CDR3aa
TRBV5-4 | CASSFSGGLIGTQYF
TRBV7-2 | CASSLEGTYNSPLHF
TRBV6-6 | CASRTQGGTGELFF
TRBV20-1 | CKTDWMETQYF
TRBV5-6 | CASSLPQGARSF
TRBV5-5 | CASSLVRFYNSPLHF
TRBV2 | CASTEGQFSGNTIYF
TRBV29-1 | CSVARDTYEQYF
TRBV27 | CASQRPGRTEAFF
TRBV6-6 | CASSYSESTDTQYF
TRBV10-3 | CASRTGGNTEAFF
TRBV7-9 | CASSFSAGQELFGYTF
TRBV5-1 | CASSFRDRVEEQYF
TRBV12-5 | CASGTYWRTEAFF
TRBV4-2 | CASSQELAGVDTQYF
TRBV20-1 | CSARQGYEQYF
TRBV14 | CASSQGTGTEAFF
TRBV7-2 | CASSFGAAGGLNEQFF
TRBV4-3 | CASSQDAGGHNEQFF
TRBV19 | CASSKAADDEQYF
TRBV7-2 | CASSLGAINEQFF
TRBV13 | CASSLGRASNEQFF
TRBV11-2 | CASSLEWQRGIRDTQYF
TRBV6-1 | CASSEAPWVGGASTNEKLFF
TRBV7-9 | CASSPGTYEQYF
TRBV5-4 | CASSLVFGENEQFF
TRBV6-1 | CASRDRDSTNYGYTF
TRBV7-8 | CASSPPGLSTDTQYF
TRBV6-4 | CASTNRVNEKLFF
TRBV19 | CASSMGRGGEQYF
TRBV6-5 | CATSPSGQGLSYTF
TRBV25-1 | CASGAPRETQYF
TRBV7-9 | CASKDQGGVMETQYF
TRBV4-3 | CASSREVSGGNTQYF
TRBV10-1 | CASSEAGRGSNQPQHF
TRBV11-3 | CASSQGNEQFF
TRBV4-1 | CASSQGTSGGSTDTQYF
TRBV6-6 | CASSSGPGVSNQPQHF
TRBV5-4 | CASSPAGAGGADTQYF
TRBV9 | CASSVMGHDTGELFF
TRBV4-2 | CASSHQTSGGAVTGELFF
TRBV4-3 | CASSQDGAGDSYEQYF